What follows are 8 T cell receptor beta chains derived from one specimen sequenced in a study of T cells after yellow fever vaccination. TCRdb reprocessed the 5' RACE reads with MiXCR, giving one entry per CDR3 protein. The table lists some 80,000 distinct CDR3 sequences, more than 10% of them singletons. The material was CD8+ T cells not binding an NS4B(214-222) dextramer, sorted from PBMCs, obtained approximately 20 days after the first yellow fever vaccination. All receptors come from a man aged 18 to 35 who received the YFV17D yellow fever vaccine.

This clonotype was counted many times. This CDR3 reads CASSPADLFGEQFF. Here the CDR3 DNA reads TGTGCCAGCAGTCCCGCGGACCTATTCGGTGAGCAGTTCTTC. V usage is TRBV12-3 or TRBV12-4 and J usage is TRBJ2-1; D gene unclear. V was clipped by 5 bases and J by 9 bases, with 17 bases between them. The CDR3 consists of 14 residues.

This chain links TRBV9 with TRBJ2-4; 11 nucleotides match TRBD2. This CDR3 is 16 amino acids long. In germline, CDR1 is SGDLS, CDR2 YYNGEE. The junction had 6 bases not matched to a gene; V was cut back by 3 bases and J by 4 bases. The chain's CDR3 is CASSDSGGGPKNIQYF. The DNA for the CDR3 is TGTGCCAGCAGCGATAGCGGGGGGGGGCCTAAAAACATTCAGTACTTC.

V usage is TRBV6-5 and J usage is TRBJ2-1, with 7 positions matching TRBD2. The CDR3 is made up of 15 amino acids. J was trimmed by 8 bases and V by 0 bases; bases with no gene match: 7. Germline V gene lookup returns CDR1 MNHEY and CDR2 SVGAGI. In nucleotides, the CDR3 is TGTGCCAGCAGTTACTCTAGCGGGCGGAGGCATGAGCAGTTCTTC. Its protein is CASSYSSGRRHEQFF.

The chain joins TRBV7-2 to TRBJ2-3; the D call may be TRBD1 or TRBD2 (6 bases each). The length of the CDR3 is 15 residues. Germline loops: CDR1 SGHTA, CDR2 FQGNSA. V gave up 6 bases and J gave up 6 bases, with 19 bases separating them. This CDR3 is CASRPHLGGVDTQYF. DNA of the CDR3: TGTGCCAGCAGACCCCATCTGGGGGGCGTGGATACGCAGTATTTT.

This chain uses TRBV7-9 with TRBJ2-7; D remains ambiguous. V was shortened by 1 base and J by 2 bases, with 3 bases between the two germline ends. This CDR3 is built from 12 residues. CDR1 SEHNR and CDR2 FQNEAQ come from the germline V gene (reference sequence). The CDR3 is CASSLGAYEQYF. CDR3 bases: TGTGCCAGCAGCTTAGGGGCCTACGAGCAGTACTTC.

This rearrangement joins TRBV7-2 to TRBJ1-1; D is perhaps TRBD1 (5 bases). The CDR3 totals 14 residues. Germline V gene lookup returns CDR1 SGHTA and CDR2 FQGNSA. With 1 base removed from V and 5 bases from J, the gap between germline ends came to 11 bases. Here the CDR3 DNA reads TGTGCCAGCAGCTTAGTAGGGGTGAGGACTGAAGCTTTCTTT. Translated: CASSLVGVRTEAFF.

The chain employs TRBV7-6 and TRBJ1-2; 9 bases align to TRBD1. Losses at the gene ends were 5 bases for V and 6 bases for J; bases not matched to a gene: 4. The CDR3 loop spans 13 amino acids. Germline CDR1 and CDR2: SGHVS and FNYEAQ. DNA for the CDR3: TGTGCCAGCAGCCGGACAGGGGTGGATGGCTACACCTTC. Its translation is CASSRTGVDGYTF.

CDR3 in amino acids: CASSSSGLRTNYGYTF. CDR3 nucleotides: TGTGCCAGCAGCTCTTCGGGCTTAAGGACTAACTATGGCTACACCTTC. The chain has TRBV7-4 and TRBJ1-2; unclear D gene. Trimming removed 4 bases from V and 0 bases from J, with 15 bases in between. The CDR3 consists of 16 residues. The V gene's germline CDR1 is SGHVT and CDR2 SQSDAQ.